This TCR beta chain was documented in a study of regulatory T cells in long-lasting Graves disease. This clonotype was counted many times. CDR3-region Arm-PCR and iRepertoire HTBI primers produced the TCR beta libraries. TCRdb recomputed calls from the multiplex PCR reads with MiXCR, one row per CDR3 protein. The repertoire holds roughly 380,000 distinct CDR3 sequences, 16% seen once, with 25% to 30% in the top ten. V gave up 4 bases and J gave up 9 bases, with 7 bases separating them. The CDR3 spans 12 residues. CDR1 LGHDT and CDR2 YNNKEL come from the germline V gene (reference sequence). The time point was: newly diagnosed GD, antithyroid drugs for less than 3 months. The TCR library used RNA extracted from PBMCs. These data were also reused for a study on T cells in Graves' hyperthyroidism and ophthalmopathy. That work contributes: The diagnostic basis comprised clinical symptoms, serum thyroxine and TRAb, thyroid ultrasound and orbital computed tomography. Ophthalmopathy prediction by the model preceded onset by a median roughly 6.3 months.

The TCR comes from a man between 40 and 49 years old with Graves disease. Here the sequenced sample was peripheral blood mononuclear cells (PBMCs), taken at new diagnosis, from a patient treated with antithyroid drugs. The chain couples TRBV3-1 to TRBJ1-6; no clear D gene. The CDR3 protein is CASSLRFSPLHF. The CDR3 bases are TGTGCCAGCAGCCTACGTTTTTCACCCCTCCACTTT.